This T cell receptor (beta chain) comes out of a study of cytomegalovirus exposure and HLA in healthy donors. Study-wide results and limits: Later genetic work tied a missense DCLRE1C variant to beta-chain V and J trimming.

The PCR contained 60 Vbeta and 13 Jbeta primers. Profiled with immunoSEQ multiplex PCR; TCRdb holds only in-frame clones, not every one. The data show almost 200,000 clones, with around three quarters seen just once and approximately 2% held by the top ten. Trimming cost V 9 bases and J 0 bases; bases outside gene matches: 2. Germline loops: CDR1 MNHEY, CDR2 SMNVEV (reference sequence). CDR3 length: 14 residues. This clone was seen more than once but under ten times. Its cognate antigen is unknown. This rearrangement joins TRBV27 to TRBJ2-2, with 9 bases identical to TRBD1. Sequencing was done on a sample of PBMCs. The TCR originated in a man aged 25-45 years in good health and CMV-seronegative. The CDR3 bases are TGTGCCAGTGGGACAGGGACGAACACCGGGGAGCTGTTTTTT. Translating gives CASGTGTNTGELFF.